This TCR beta chain is from a study of blood T cells in healthy people across ages. Study context: T cells yielded about one barcoded beta molecule per two cells through template switching.

Sample-barcoded 5' priming and a J-beta primer mix drove a second PCR of about 6 to 12 cycles. Via MiXCR, TCRdb re-called the 5' RACE reads, giving one row per CDR3 protein. This sample has around 1.7 million distinct CDR3 sequences, with 28% found just once. CDR3 size: 14 residues. CDR1 and CDR2 (germline): ENHRY, SYGVKD. V was trimmed by 1 base and J by 5 bases, leaving 11 bases between them. The chain combines TRBV10-3 with TRBJ2-5; TRBD2 is a possible D gene (7 bases). The TCR sequence derives from a woman between 25 and 40 years old in good health. The sample consisted of blood. The DNA of the CDR3 is TGTGCCATCAGTGAGTGGGGGGGCGTGGAGACCCAGTACTTC. Amino acids: CAISEWGGVETQYF.